This T cell receptor (beta chain) appears in the sequencing data of a study of T-cell reconstitution after alpha-beta-depleted transplantation in children. As it was prepared, the TCRbeta library received unique molecular identifiers. One entry per CDR3 protein results from TCRdb running MiXCR on the PCR reads. Here the sample spans a few hundred thousand distinct CDR3 sequences, around 19% being singletons. The length of the CDR3 is 14 residues. Trimming removed 6 bases at V and 4 bases at J, with 12 bases between. Germline V lookup: CDR1 SGHTA, CDR2 FQGNSA. The TCR sequence derives from a human donor who donated a stem cell graft to a child with acute lymphoblastic leukemia. The chain carries TRBV7-2 and TRBJ1-4; the D is unclear. The sample in question was PBMCs from the stem cell graft donor, obtained from the stem cell graft. The CDR3 protein is CASRSGKYNEKLFF. CDR3 bases: TGTGCCAGCAGGTCTGGGAAGTATAATGAAAAACTGTTTTTT.